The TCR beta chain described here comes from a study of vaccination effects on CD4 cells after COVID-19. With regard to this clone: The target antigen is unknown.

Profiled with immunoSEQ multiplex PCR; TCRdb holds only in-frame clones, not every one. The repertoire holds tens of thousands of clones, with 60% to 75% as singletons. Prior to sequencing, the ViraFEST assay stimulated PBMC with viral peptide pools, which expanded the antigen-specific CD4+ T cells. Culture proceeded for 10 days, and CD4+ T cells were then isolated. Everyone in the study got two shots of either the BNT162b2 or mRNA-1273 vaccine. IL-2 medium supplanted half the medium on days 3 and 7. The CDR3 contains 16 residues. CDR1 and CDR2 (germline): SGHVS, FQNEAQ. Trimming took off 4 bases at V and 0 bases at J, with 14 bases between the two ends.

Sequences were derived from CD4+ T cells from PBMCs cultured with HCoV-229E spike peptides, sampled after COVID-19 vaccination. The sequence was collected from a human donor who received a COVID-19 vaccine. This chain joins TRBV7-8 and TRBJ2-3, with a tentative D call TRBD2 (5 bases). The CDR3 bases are TGTGCCAGCAGCTCCCTGCCGAGGGCTAGCACAGATACGCAGTATTTT. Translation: CASSSLPRASTDTQYF.